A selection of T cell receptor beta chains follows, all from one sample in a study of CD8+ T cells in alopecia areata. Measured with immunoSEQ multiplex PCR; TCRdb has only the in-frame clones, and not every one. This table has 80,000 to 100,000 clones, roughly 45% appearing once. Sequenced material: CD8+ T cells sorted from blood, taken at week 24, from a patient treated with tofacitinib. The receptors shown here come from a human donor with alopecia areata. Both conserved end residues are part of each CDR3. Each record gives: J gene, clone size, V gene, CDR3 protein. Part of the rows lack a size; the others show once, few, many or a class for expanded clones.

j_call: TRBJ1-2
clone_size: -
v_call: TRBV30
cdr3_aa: CAWSVLGRGSNGYTF

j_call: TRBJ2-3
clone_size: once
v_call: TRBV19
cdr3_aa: CASKWQVGDTQYF

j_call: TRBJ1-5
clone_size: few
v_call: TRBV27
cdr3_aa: CASKLQGGNQPQHF

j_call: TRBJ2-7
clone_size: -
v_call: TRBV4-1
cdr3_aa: CASSPRDYEQYF

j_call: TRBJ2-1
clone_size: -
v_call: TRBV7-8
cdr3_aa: CASSPLPNEQFF

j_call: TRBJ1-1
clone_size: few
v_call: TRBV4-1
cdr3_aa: CASSQGPPGAGNTEAFF

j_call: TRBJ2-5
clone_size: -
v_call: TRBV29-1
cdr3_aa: CSVDLAGAYQETQYF

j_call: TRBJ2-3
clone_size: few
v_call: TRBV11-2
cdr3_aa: CASSLSSGVYTQYF

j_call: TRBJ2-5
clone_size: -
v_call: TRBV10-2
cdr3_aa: CASKDGPETQYF

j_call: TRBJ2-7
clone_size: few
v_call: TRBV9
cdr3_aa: CASSFEGGEQYF

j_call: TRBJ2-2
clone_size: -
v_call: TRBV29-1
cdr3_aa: CSVDSGELFF

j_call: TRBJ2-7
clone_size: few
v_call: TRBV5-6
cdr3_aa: CASSLQAYEQYF

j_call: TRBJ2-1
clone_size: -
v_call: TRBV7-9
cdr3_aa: CASSPRNNEQFF

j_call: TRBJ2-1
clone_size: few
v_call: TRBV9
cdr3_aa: CASSPPNPRHNEQFF

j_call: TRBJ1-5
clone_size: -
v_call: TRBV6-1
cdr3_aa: CASSSTGDLDQPQHF

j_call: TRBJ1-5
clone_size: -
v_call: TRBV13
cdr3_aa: CASSLTGPNQPQHF

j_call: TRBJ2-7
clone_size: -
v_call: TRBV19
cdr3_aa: CASTATGGTYEQYF

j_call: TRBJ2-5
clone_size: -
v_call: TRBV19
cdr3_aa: CASSIPGRHDDQYF

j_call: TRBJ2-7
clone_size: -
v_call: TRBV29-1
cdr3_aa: CSVEARSRAGTYEQYF

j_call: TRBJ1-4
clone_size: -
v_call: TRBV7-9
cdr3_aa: CASRGQGAANEKLFF

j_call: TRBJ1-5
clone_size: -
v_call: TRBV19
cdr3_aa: CASSITGGSNQPQHF

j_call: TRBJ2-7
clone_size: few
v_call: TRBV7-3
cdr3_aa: CASRPSDRGFPYEQYF

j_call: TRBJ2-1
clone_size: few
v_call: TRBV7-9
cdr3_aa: CASSHRTSRSNEQFF

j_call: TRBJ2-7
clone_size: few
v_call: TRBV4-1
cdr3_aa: CASSLRGTASYEQYF

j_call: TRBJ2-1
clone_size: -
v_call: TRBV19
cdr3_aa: CASSILQTSYNEQFF

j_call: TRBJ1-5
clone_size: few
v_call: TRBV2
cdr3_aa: CASGLNSNQPQHF

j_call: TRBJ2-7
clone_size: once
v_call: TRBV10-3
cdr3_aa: CAISEPSGGGYEQYF

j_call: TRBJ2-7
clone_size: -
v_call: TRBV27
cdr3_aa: CASSLARSYEQYF

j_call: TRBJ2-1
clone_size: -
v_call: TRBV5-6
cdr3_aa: CASSLAGGQPPWNEQFF

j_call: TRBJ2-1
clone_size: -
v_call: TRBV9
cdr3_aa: CASSDRGREQFF

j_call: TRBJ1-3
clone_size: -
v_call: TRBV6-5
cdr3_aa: CASSYSRSFSGNTIYF

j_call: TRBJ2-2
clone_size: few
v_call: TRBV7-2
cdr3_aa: CASSLGVGRELFF

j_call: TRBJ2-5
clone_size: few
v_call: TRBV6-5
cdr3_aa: CASSFTGAQETQYF

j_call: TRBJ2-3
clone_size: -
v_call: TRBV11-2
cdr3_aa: CASSLVGGLAGDTQYF

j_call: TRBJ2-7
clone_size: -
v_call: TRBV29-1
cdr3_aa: CSVEGGRLGRYEQYF

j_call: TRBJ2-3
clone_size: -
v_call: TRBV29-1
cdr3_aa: CSVEVHGSPSTDTQYF

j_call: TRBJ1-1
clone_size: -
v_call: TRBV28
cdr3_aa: CASSFTGNTEAFF

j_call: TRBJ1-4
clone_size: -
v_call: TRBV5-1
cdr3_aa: CASSSYPSGQLNEKLFF

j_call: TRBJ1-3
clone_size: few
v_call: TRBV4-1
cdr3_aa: CASSQVGQGNTIYF

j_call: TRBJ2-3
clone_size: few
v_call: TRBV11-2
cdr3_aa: CASSLWTEDTQYF

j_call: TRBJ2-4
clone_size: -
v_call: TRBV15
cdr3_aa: CATSSPEGSRGIQYF

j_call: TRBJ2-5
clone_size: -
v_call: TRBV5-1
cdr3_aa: CASSLEGVRSLETQYF

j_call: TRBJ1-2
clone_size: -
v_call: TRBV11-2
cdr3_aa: CASSLAPGNYGYTF

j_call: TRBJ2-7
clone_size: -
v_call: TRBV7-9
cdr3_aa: CASSLPARPPHEQYF

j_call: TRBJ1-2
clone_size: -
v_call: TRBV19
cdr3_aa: CASSAGGDYGYTF